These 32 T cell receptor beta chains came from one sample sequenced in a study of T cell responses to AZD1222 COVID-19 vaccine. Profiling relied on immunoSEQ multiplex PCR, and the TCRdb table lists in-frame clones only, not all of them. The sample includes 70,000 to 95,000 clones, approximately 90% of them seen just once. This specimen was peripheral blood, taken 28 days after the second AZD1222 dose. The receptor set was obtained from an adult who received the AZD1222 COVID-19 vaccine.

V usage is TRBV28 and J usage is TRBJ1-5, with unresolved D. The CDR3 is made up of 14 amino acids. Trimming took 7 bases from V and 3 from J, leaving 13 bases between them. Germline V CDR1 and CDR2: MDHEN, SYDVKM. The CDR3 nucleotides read TGTGCCAGCACCCGAGAGGGTTTCAATCAGCCCCAGCATTTT. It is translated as CASTREGFNQPQHF.

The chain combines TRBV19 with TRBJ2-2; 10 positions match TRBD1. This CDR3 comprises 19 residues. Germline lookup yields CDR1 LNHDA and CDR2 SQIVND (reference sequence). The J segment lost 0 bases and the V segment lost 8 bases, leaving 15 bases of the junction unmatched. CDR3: CASSSFRTGGIANTGELFF. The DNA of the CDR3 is TGTGCCAGTTCCTCCTTTAGGACAGGGGGTATCGCGAACACCGGGGAGCTGTTTTTT.

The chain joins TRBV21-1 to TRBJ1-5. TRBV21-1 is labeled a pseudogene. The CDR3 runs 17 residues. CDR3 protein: CASSNLYCWLGNQPQHF. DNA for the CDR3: TGTGCCAGCAGCAATCTGTACTGCTGGCTGGGCAATCAGCCCCAGCATTTT.

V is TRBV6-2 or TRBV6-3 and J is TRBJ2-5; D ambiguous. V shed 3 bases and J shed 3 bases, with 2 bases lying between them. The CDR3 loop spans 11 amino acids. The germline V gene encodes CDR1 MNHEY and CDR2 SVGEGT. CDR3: CASSYKETQYF. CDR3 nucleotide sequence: TGTGCCAGCAGTTATAAAGAGACCCAGTACTTC.

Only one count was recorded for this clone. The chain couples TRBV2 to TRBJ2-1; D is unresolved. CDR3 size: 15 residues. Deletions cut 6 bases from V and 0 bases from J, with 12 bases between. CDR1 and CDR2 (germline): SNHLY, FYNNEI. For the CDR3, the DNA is TGTGCCAGCAGACCAGGACGGAGCTCCTACAATGAGCAGTTCTTC. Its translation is CASRPGRSSYNEQFF.

CDR3 loop: CAILDRRKNEKLFF. CDR3 DNA sequence: TGTGCCATCTTAGACAGGCGTAAAAATGAAAAACTGTTTTTT. The chain has TRBV28 and TRBJ1-4; perhaps TRBD1 as D (6 bases). Trimming shortened V by 10 bases and J by 5 bases, and 17 bases separated the two germline ends. The CDR3 is 14 residues long. Germline V gene data show CDR1 as MDHEN and CDR2 as SYDVKM. The full variable domain, its missing parts supplied by reference TRBV28 and TRBJ1-4, is DVKVTQSSRYLVKRTGEKVFLECVQDMDHENMFWYRQDPGLGLRLIYFSYDVKMKEKGDIPEGYSVSREKKERFSLILESASTNQTSMYLCAILDRRKNEKLFFGSGTQLSVL.

The CDR3 protein is CASSLALTAAPDEQYF. CDR3 sequence (DNA): TGCGCCAGCAGCTTGGCTTTGACCGCTGCTCCTGACGAGCAGTACTTC. The gene calls are TRBV5-1 and TRBJ2-7; no reliable D call. From germline, CDR1 is SGHRS and CDR2 YFSETQ. Trimming took 0 bases from V and 5 from J, leaving 18 bases between them. The CDR3 extends over 16 amino acids.

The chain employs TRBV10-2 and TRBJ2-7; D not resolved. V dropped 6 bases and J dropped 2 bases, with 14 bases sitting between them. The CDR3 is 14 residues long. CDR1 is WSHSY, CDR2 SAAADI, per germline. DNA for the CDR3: TGCGCCAGCAGGGACGGGTTTAAAACCTACGAGCAGTACTTC. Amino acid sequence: CASRDGFKTYEQYF.

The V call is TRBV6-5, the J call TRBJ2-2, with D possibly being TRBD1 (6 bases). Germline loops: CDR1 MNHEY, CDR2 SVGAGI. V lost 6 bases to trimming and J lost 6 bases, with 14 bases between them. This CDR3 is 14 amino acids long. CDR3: CASRNRDEAGELFF. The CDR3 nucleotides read TGTGCCAGCAGGAACAGGGATGAGGCCGGGGAGCTGTTTTTT.

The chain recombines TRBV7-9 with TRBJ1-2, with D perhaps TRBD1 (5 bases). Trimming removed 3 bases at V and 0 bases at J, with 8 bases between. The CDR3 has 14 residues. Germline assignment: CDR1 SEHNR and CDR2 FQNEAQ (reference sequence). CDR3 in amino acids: CASSFPGPNYGYTF. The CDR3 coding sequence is TGTGCCAGCAGCTTCCCGGGACCTAACTATGGCTACACCTTC.

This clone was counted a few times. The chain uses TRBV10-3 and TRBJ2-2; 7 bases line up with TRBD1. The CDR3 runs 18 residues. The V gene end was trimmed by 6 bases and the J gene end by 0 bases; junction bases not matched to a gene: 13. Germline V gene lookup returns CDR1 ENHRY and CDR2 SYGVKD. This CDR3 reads CAIRDPRQGESNTGELFF. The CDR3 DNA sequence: TGTGCCATCAGGGACCCACGGCAGGGGGAGTCGAACACCGGGGAGCTGTTTTTT.

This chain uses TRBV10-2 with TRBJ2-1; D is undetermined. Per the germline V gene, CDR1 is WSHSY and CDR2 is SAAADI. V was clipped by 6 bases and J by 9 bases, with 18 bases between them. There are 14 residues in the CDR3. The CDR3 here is CASRRMLPGSEQFF. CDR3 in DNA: TGCGCCAGCAGACGCATGCTACCGGGCAGTGAGCAGTTCTTC.

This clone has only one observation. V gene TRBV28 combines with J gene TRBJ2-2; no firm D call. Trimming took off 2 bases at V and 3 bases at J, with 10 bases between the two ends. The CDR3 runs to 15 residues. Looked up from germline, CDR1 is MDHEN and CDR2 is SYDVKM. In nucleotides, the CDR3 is TGTGCCAGCAGTTTAATCAGGCCCTACACCGGGGAGCTGTTTTTT. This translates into CASSLIRPYTGELFF. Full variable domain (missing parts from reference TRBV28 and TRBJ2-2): DVKVTQSSRYLVKRTGEKVFLECVQDMDHENMFWYRQDPGLGLRLIYFSYDVKMKEKGDIPEGYSVSREKKERFSLILESASTNQTSMYLCASSLIRPYTGELFFGEGSRLTVL.

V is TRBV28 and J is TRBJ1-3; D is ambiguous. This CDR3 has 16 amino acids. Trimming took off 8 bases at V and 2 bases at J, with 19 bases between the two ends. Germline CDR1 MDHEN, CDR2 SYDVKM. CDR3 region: CASALGNSGAGNTIYF. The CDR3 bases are TGTGCCAGCGCCCTCGGCAACAGCGGGGCTGGAAACACCATATATTTT.

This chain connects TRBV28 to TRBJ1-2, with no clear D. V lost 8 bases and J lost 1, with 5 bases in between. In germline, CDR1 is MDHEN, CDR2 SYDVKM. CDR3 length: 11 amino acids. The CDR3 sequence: CASLFNYGYTF. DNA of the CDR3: TGTGCCAGCCTTTTTAACTATGGCTACACCTTC.

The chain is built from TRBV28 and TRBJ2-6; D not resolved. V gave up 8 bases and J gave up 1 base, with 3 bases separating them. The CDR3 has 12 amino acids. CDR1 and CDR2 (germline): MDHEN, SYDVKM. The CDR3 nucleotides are TGTGCCAGCGTTTCTGGGGCCAACGTCCTGACTTTC. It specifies CASVSGANVLTF.

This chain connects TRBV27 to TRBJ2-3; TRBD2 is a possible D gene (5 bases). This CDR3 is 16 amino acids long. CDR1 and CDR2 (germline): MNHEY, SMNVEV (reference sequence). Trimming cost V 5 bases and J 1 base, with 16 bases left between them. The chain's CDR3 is CASSDRSGGGTDTQYF. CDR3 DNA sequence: TGTGCCAGCAGTGACCGGAGCGGAGGCGGCACAGATACGCAGTATTTT.

This chain's CDR3 is CATSDGASSYNEQFF. CDR3 in DNA: TGTGCCACCAGTGATGGGGCGAGCTCCTACAATGAGCAGTTCTTC. The genes are TRBV24-1 and TRBJ2-1; possible D gene TRBD1, 5 bases. Looked up from germline, CDR1 is KGHDR and CDR2 is SFDVKD. Trimming removed 3 bases at V and 0 bases at J, with 8 bases between. This CDR3 spans 15 amino acids.

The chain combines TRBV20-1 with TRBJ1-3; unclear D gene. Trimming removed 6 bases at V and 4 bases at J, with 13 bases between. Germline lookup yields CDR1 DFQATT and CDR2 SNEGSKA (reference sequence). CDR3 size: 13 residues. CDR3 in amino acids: CSASTEYGNTIYF. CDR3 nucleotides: TGCAGTGCCAGTACAGAGTACGGAAACACCATATATTTT.

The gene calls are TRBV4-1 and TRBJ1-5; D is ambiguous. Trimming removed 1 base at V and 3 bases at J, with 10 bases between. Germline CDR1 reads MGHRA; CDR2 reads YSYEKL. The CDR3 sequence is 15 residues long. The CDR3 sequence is CASSQAGRINQPQHF. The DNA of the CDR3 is TGCGCCAGCAGCCAAGCTGGACGGATCAATCAGCCCCAGCATTTT.

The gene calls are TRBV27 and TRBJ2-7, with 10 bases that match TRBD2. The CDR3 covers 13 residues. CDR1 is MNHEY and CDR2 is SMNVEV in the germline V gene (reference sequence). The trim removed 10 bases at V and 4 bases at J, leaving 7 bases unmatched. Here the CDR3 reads CATRTSGLYEQYF. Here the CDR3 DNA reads TGTGCCACCAGGACTAGCGGTCTATACGAGCAGTACTTC.

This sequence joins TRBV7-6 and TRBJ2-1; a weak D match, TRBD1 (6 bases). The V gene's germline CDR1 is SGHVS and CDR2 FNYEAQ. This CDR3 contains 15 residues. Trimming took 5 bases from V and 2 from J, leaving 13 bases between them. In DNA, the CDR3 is TGTGCCAGCAGCAAACAGGGTAGCCCCTACAATGAGCAGTTCTTC. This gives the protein CASSKQGSPYNEQFF.

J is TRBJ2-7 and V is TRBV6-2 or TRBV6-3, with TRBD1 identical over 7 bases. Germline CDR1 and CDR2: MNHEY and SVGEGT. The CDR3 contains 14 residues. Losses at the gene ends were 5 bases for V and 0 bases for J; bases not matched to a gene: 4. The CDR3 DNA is TGTGCCAGCAGTGTCCGGGACAGCTCCTACGAGCAGTACTTC. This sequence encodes CASSVRDSSYEQYF.

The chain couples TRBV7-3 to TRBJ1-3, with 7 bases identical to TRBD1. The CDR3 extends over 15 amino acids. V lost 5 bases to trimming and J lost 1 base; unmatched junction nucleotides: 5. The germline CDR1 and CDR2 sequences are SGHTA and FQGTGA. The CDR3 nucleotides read TGTGCCAGCAGCCCTTCAGGGGGGTCTGGAAACACCATATATTTT. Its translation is CASSPSGGSGNTIYF.

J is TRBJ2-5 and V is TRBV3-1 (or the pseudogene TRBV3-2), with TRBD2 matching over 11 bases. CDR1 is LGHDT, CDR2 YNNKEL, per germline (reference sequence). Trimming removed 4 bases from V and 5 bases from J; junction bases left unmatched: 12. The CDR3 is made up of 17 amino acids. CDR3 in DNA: TGTGCCAGCAGCCCCTTAGCGGGAGGGAGGTCGGGGGAGACCCAGTACTTC. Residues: CASSPLAGGRSGETQYF.

Here the CDR3 DNA reads TGTGCCAGCAGTCCCGGGACAGGGGGCCATCAGCCCCAGCATTTT. Encoded protein: CASSPGTGGHQPQHF. The chain carries TRBV28 and TRBJ1-5; 12 bases align to TRBD1. After removal of 5 bases from V and 5 bases from J, the junction contained 4 bases not matched to a gene. There are 15 residues in the CDR3. Germline V gene sequence: CDR1 MDHEN, CDR2 SYDVKM.

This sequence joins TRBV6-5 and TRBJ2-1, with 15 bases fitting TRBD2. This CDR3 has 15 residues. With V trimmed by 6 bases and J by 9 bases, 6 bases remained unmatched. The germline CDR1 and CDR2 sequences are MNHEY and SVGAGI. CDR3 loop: CASRTPGLAGGEQFF. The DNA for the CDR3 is TGTGCCAGCAGGACGCCGGGACTAGCGGGAGGTGAGCAGTTCTTC.

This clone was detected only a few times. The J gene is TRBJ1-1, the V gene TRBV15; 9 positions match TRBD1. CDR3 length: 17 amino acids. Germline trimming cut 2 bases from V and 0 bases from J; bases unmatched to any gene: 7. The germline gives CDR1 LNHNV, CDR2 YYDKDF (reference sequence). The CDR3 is CATSRPGQGRMNTEAFF. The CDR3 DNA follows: TGTGCCACCAGCAGACCCGGACAGGGGCGCATGAACACTGAAGCTTTCTTT.

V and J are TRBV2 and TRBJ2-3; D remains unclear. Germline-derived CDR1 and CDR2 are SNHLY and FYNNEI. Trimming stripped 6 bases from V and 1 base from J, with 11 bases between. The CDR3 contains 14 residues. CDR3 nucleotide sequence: TGTGCCAGCAGCCCCGGGCCGCGCACAGATACGCAGTATTTT. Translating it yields CASSPGPRTDTQYF. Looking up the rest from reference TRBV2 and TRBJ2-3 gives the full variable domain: EPEVTQTPSHQVTQMGQEVILRCVPISNHLYFYWYRQILGQKVEFLVSFYNNEISEKSEIFDDQFSVERPDGSNFTLKIRSTKLEDSAMYFCASSPGPRTDTQYFGPGTRLTVL.

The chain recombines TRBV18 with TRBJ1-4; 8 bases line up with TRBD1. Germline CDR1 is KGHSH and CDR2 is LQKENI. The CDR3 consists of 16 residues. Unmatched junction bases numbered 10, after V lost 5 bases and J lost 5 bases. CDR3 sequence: CASSKDRAFLNEKLFF. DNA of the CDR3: TGTGCCAGCTCAAAGGACAGGGCATTTTTGAATGAAAAACTGTTTTTT.

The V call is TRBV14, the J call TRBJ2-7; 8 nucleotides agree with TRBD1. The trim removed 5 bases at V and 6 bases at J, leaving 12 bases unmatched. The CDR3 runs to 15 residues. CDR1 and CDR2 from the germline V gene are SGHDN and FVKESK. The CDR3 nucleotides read TGTGCCAGCAGCTTAGCATGGACAGGGCTCCCCGAGCAGTACTTC. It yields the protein CASSLAWTGLPEQYF.

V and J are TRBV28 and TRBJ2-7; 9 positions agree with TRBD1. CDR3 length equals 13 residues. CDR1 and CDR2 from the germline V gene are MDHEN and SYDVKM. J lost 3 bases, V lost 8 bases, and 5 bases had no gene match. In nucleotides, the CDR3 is TGTGCCAGCCGCGGACAGGGGAGCTACGAGCAGTACTTC. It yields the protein CASRGQGSYEQYF.